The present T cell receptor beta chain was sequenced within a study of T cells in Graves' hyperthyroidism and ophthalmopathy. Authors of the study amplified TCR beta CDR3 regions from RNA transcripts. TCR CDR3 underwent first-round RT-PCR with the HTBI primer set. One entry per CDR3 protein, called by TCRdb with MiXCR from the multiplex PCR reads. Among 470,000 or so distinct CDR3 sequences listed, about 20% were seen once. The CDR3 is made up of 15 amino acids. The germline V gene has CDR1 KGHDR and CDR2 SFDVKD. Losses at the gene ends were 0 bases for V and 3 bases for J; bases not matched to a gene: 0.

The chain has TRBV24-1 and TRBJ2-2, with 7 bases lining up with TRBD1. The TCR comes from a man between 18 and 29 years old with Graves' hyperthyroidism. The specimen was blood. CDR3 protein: CATSDLDRDTGELFF. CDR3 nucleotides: TGTGCCACCAGTGATTTGGACAGGGACACCGGGGAGCTGTTTTTT.